These 30 T cell receptor beta chains came from one sample sequenced in a study of T cell responses to AZD1222 COVID-19 vaccine. Profiled with immunoSEQ multiplex PCR; TCRdb holds only in-frame clones, not every one. The table lists some 120,000 clones, more than 80% of them singletons, with 3.5% to 5% in the top ten. The sequences come from peripheral blood, collected 28 days after the second AZD1222 dose. The origin of the receptors is an adult who received the AZD1222 COVID-19 vaccine.

The chain couples TRBV3-1 (or the pseudogene TRBV3-2) to TRBJ1-2; D possibly corresponds to TRBD1 (5 bases). V was cut by 1 base and J by 6 bases, with 12 bases left in between. The CDR3 consists of 14 residues. Germline V gives CDR1 LGHDT, CDR2 YNNKEL (reference sequence). The CDR3 bases are TGTGCCAGCAGCCAAGTCAGCAGGGCACATGGCTACACCTTC. As protein: CASSQVSRAHGYTF.

A few counts support this clone. The CDR3 sequence: CASNRQGYGYTF. The CDR3 DNA is TGTGCCAGCAACCGACAGGGCTATGGCTACACCTTC. V gene TRBV28 combines with J gene TRBJ1-2; the match to TRBD1 covers 7 bases. Trimming removed 7 bases from V and 4 bases from J; junction bases left unmatched: 3. Looked up from germline, CDR1 is MDHEN and CDR2 is SYDVKM. The CDR3 consists of 12 residues.

The chain carries TRBV7-2 and TRBJ2-5; D not certain. Germline loops: CDR1 SGHTA, CDR2 FQGNSA. The CDR3 contains 12 residues. V lost 5 bases and J lost 5, with 9 bases in between. The CDR3 protein is CASSPYGETQYF. The CDR3 nucleotides read TGTGCCAGCAGCCCATATGGGGAGACCCAGTACTTC.

The rearrangement links TRBV12-3 or TRBV12-4 to TRBJ1-2, with 10 bases matching TRBD1. There are 13 residues in the CDR3. Losses at the gene ends were 8 bases for V and 6 bases for J; bases not matched to a gene: 6. CDR3 loop: CASSLDRGHGYTF. The CDR3 DNA sequence: TGTGCCAGCTCACTAGACAGGGGGCATGGCTACACCTTC.

The chain is built from TRBV7-2 and TRBJ2-2, with 9 bases fitting TRBD2. This CDR3 is built from 19 residues. Germline trimming cut 5 bases from V and 0 bases from J; bases unmatched to any gene: 13. Germline assignment: CDR1 SGHTA and CDR2 FQGNSA. The CDR3 reads CASSRRLAGGRANTGELFF. The CDR3 DNA reads as TGTGCCAGCAGCCGCCGACTTGCGGGGGGGCGGGCGAACACCGGGGAGCTGTTTTTT.

The chain combines TRBV3-1 (or the pseudogene TRBV3-2) with TRBJ1-4; TRBD1 might be the D (5 bases). Deletions cut 0 bases from V and 5 bases from J, with 16 bases between. Germline-derived CDR1 and CDR2 are LGHDT and YNNKEL (reference sequence). CDR3 size: 17 residues. CDR3: CASSQDLGADRNEKLFF. As DNA, the CDR3 is TGTGCCAGCAGCCAAGATCTCGGGGCGGACCGAAATGAAAAACTGTTTTTT.

The CDR3 sequence is CASSLEGLGVETSSYNEQFF. The CDR3 bases are TGTGCCAGCAGCTTAGAAGGTTTGGGGGTAGAGACTAGCTCGTACAATGAGCAGTTCTTC. The chain uses TRBV13 and TRBJ2-1, with 7 bases aligning to TRBD2. CDR1 and CDR2 from the germline V gene are PRHDT and FYEKMQ (reference sequence). V shed 1 base and J 4 bases; nucleotides not matched to a gene: 19. The CDR3 totals 20 residues.

This clone occurred a few times. The chain couples TRBV7-2 to TRBJ1-5; D unclear. Germline CDR1 SGHTA, CDR2 FQGNSA. The ends were cut back, 7 bases at V and 5 bases at J, with 18 bases in the middle. The CDR3 spans 15 residues. The CDR3 DNA sequence: TGTGCCAGCAATTTGGTGTTGGGTACCGATCAGCCCCAGCATTTT. This sequence encodes CASNLVLGTDQPQHF.

The rearrangement joins TRBV6-5 to TRBJ1-5; D is ambiguous. CDR3 length: 12 amino acids. Germline V gene lookup returns CDR1 MNHEY and CDR2 SVGAGI. Trimming shortened V by 3 bases and J by 6 bases, and 6 bases separated the two germline ends. As DNA, the CDR3 is TGTGCCAGCAGTTATCCCGGTCAGCCCCAGCATTTT. Its translation: CASSYPGQPQHF.

The chain recombines TRBV5-6 with TRBJ1-1; 8 positions agree with TRBD1. CDR1 is SGHDT, CDR2 YYEEEE, per germline. The CDR3 loop spans 15 amino acids. After removal of 0 bases from V and 4 bases from J, the junction contained 5 bases not matched to a gene. The CDR3 here is CASSLGNRGSTEAFF. The CDR3 DNA follows: TGTGCCAGCAGCTTGGGAAACAGGGGGAGCACTGAAGCTTTCTTT.

This chain links TRBV6-2 or TRBV6-3 with TRBJ2-4; 8 nucleotides match TRBD2. The length of the CDR3 is 15 residues. The germline V gene encodes CDR1 MNHEY and CDR2 SVGEGT. The V gene end was trimmed by 2 bases and the J gene end by 3 bases; junction bases not matched to a gene: 3. The CDR3 protein is CASSYPGTSKNIQYF. The CDR3 coding sequence is TGTGCCAGCAGTTACCCCGGGACTAGCAAAAACATTCAGTACTTC.

The chain combines TRBV5-4 with TRBJ2-1; 15 nucleotides match TRBD2. Germline V gene sequence: CDR1 SGHNT, CDR2 YYREEE (reference sequence). The length of the CDR3 is 16 residues. The junction had 3 bases not matched to a gene; V was cut back by 4 bases and J by 4 bases. The CDR3 DNA reads TGTGCCAGCAGCCAAGGGACTAGCGGGGGGTACAATGAGCAGTTCTTC. The encoded protein is CASSQGTSGGYNEQFF.

The genes are TRBV29-1 and TRBJ1-4, with D perhaps matching TRBD1 (5 bases). The length of the CDR3 is 10 residues. Germline V gene lookup returns CDR1 SQVTM and CDR2 ANQGSEA. CDR3 region: CTAGDEKLFF. CDR3 bases: TGCACCGCGGGGGATGAAAAACTGTTTTTT.

This clone was recorded only once. The chain links TRBV30 to TRBJ1-4; tentatively, D is TRBD1 (6 bases). The CDR3 sequence is 14 residues long. Trimming pared 2 bases from V and 7 bases from J, leaving 14 bases between. CDR1 is GTSNPN, CDR2 SVGIG, per germline (reference sequence). The CDR3 is CAWSNGGRGEKLFF. The CDR3 nucleotides read TGTGCCTGGAGTAACGGGGGGCGAGGTGAAAAACTGTTTTTT.

J is TRBJ1-1 and V is TRBV3-1 (or the pseudogene TRBV3-2), with D unclear. The CDR3 covers 15 residues. Germline CDR1 and CDR2: LGHDT and YNNKEL (reference sequence). V was pared by 0 bases and J by 0 bases, with 8 bases between. The CDR3 is CASSQDRVLNTEAFF. The DNA of the CDR3 is TGTGCCAGCAGCCAAGATCGGGTCCTGAACACTGAAGCTTTCTTT.

J is TRBJ1-1 and V is TRBV27, with TRBD1 matching over 8 bases. V trimming: 6 bases; J trimming: 8 bases; junction bases outside the gene matches: 5. CDR1 is MNHEY and CDR2 is SMNVEV in the germline V gene (reference sequence). The CDR3 runs to 12 residues. CDR3 sequence (DNA): TGTGCCAGCAGAACAGGGGGGATGGAAGCTTTCTTT. It is translated as CASRTGGMEAFF.

The chain recombines TRBV9 with TRBJ2-7, with 7 positions matching TRBD2. V dropped 4 bases and J dropped 0; count of bases not matched to a gene: 10. Germline V gene lookup returns CDR1 SGDLS and CDR2 YYNGEE. The CDR3 runs 16 residues. This CDR3 is CASSLLASGSSYEQYF. CDR3 nucleotide sequence: TGTGCCAGCAGCCTCCTCGCTAGCGGTAGCTCCTACGAGCAGTACTTC.

The chain employs TRBV7-9 and TRBJ2-3, with TRBD1 matching 8 bases. The CDR3 has 17 residues. In germline, CDR1 is SEHNR, CDR2 FQNEAQ (reference sequence). Unmatched junction bases numbered 12, after V lost 5 bases and J lost 2 bases. The CDR3 sequence: CASSPRVDRVFTDTQYF. CDR3 coding DNA: TGTGCCAGCAGCCCCCGAGTGGACAGGGTTTTCACAGATACGCAGTATTTT.

The chain links TRBV28 to TRBJ2-7; D is unresolved. Germline CDR1 is MDHEN and CDR2 is SYDVKM. The CDR3 is made up of 12 amino acids. V was pared by 5 bases and J by 12 bases, with 17 bases between. The CDR3 region is CASSPDPGRRYF. The CDR3 bases are TGTGCCAGCAGTCCGGACCCCGGACGTCGGTACTTC.

The V and J genes are TRBV5-1 and TRBJ2-1; 9 nucleotides align to TRBD1. This CDR3 is built from 14 residues. The germline V gene encodes CDR1 SGHRS and CDR2 YFSETQ. The V segment lost 0 bases and the J segment 7 bases; nucleotides outside the gene matches: 2. This CDR3 is CASSLGTGVNEQFF. Here the CDR3 DNA reads TGCGCCAGCAGCTTGGGGACAGGGGTGAATGAGCAGTTCTTC.

The V gene is TRBV20-1, the J gene TRBJ1-5; D gene uncertain. Trimming cost V 6 bases and J 4 bases, with 7 bases left between them. This CDR3 spans 11 amino acids. Germline V CDR1 and CDR2: DFQATT, SNEGSKA (reference sequence). CDR3 protein: CSAGNNQPQHF. The CDR3 DNA reads TGCAGTGCGGGAAATAATCAGCCCCAGCATTTT.

The V gene is TRBV15, the J gene TRBJ2-6; D is uncertain. There are 14 residues in the CDR3. CDR1 LNHNV and CDR2 YYDKDF come from the germline V gene (reference sequence). With 1 base removed from V and 1 base from J, the gap between germline ends came to 2 bases. As DNA, the CDR3 is TGTGCCACCAGCAGAGTTTCTGGGGCCAACGTCCTGACTTTC. Translating gives CATSRVSGANVLTF.

This chain links TRBV6-5 with TRBJ2-5; D is possibly TRBD2 (7 bases). Trimming shortened V by 2 bases and J by 6 bases, and 19 bases separated the two germline ends. CDR3 length: 16 residues. Per the germline V gene, CDR1 is MNHEY and CDR2 is SVGAGI. DNA of the CDR3: TGTGCCAGCAGTTACGGGGCGGGGGCTATGAGACAGACCCAGTACTTC. Protein: CASSYGAGAMRQTQYF.

The chain employs TRBV15 and TRBJ2-7; the D gene is possibly TRBD1 (5 bases). CDR1 and CDR2 (germline): LNHNV, YYDKDF (reference sequence). This CDR3 comprises 15 residues. Trimming cost V 0 bases and J 4 bases, with 13 bases left between them. The CDR3 is CATSRDRVLAYEQYF. DNA for the CDR3: TGTGCCACCAGCAGAGACAGGGTTTTGGCTTACGAGCAGTACTTC.

This clone was recorded only once. The rearrangement joins TRBV5-6 to TRBJ1-2; D not resolved. Germline assignment: CDR1 SGHDT and CDR2 YYEEEE. Trimming pared 0 bases from V and 2 bases from J, leaving 5 bases between. The length of the CDR3 is 13 residues. DNA for the CDR3: TGTGCCAGCAGCTTGGCCGCGAACTATGGCTACACCTTC. Protein product: CASSLAANYGYTF.

V and J are TRBV6-6 and TRBJ2-3, with TRBD2 matching over 10 bases. CDR1 and CDR2 (germline): MNHNY, SVGAGI (reference sequence). This CDR3 comprises 17 residues. V lost 5 bases and J lost 5; bases outside the gene matches: 13. Here the CDR3 DNA reads TGTGCCAGCAGTCCTTATGGGGCTAGCGGGGGCCAAGATACGCAGTATTTT. Translated, it gives CASSPYGASGGQDTQYF.

V gene TRBV27 combines with J gene TRBJ1-2, with D possibly being TRBD1 (5 bases). The germline CDR1 and CDR2 sequences are MNHEY and SMNVEV (reference sequence). V dropped 5 bases and J dropped 3 bases, with 22 bases sitting between them. The CDR3 extends over 17 amino acids. The CDR3 reads CASSPHQGSITYYGYTF. The CDR3 DNA sequence: TGTGCCAGCAGTCCCCATCAGGGATCCATCACCTACTATGGCTACACCTTC.

The chain couples TRBV5-6 to TRBJ2-1, with 11 bases aligning to TRBD2. Germline V gene sequence: CDR1 SGHDT, CDR2 YYEEEE. CDR3 length equals 16 residues. J was trimmed by 9 bases and V by 0 bases; bases with no gene match: 8. This chain's CDR3 is CASSLAGVAGGLEQFF. DNA of the CDR3: TGTGCCAGCAGCTTGGCCGGGGTAGCGGGGGGGCTTGAGCAGTTCTTC.

The V and J genes are TRBV6-5 and TRBJ2-2; possibly TRBD1 for D (5 bases). The CDR3 covers 13 residues. Trimming left V 5 bases short and J 7 bases short, with 11 bases between. Germline V gene lookup returns CDR1 MNHEY and CDR2 SVGAGI. The CDR3 nucleotides are TGTGCCAGCAGTAAAATAGGGGTCGGGGAGCTGTTTTTT. It is translated as CASSKIGVGELFF.

The CDR3 protein is CASSSWTGDNEQFF. The CDR3 nucleotides are TGTGCCAGCAGTTCCTGGACAGGGGACAATGAGCAGTTCTTC. The gene calls are TRBV6-4 and TRBJ2-1; TRBD1 matches 9 bases. Unmatched junction bases numbered 4, after V lost 5 bases and J lost 5 bases. The germline V gene has CDR1 MRHNA and CDR2 SNTAGT. The CDR3 length is 14 residues.